This T cell receptor (beta chain) is drawn from a study of T cell clones after liver transplantation. The CDR3 runs 15 residues. The V segment lost 3 bases and the J segment 4 bases; nucleotides outside the gene matches: 8. Per germline, CDR1 MDHEN and CDR2 SYDVKM. Some clones are missing from TCRdb's copy, which holds only in-frame ones; the method was immunoSEQ multiplex PCR. The sample consists of roughly 57,000 clones, 71% of them appearing once. This specimen consisted of CD4+ T cells from blood, obtained before liver transplant. This chain connects TRBV28 to TRBJ2-7; 8 bases line up with TRBD2. This receptor was obtained from a human donor who received a liver transplant. The CDR3 DNA reads as TGTGCCAGCAGTTTGGCTTTAGCGGGGAAGTACGAGCAGTACTTC. The encoded protein is CASSLALAGKYEQYF. The entire variable domain, with the rest obtained from reference TRBV28 and TRBJ2-7, is as follows: DVKVTQSSRYLVKRTGEKVFLECVQDMDHENMFWYRQDPGLGLRLIYFSYDVKMKEKGDIPEGYSVSREKKERFSLILESASTNQTSMYLCASSLALAGKYEQYFGPGTRLTVT.